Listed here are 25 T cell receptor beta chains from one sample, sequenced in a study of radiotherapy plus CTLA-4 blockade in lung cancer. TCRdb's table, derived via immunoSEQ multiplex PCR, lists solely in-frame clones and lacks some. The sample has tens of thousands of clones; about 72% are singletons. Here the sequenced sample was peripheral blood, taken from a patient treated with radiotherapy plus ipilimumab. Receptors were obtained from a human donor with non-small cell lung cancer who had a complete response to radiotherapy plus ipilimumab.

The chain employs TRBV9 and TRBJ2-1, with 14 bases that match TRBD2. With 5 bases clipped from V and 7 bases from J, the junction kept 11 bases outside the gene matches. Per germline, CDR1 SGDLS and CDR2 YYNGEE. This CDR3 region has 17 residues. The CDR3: CASSSTAGTSGRNEQFF. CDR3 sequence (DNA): TGTGCCAGCAGTTCTACGGCGGGGACTAGCGGGAGAAATGAGCAGTTCTTC.

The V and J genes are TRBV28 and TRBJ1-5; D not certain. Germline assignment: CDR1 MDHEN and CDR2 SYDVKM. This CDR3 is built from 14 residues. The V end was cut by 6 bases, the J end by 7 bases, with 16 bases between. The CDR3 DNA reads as TGTGCCAGCAGCTCCCAGGCGGGTCGGCAGCCCCAGCATTTT. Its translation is CASSSQAGRQPQHF.

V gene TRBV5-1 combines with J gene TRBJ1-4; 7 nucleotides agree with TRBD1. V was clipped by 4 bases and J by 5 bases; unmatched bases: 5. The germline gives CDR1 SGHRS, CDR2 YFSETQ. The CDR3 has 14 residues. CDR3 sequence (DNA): TGCGCCAGCAGCCTCCTGGGACAGAATGAAAAACTGTTTTTT. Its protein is CASSLLGQNEKLFF.

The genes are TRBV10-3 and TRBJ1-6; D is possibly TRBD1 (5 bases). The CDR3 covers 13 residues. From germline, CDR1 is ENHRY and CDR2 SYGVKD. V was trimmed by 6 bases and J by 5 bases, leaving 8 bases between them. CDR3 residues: CAIRATDNSPLHF. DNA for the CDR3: TGTGCCATCAGAGCGACAGATAATTCACCCCTCCACTTT.

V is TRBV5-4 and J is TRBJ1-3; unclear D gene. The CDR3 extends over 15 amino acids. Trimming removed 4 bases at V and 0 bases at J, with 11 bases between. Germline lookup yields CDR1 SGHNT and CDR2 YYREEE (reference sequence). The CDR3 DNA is TGTGCCAGCAGCACGGGATGGGGCTCTGGAAACACCATATATTTT. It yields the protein CASSTGWGSGNTIYF.

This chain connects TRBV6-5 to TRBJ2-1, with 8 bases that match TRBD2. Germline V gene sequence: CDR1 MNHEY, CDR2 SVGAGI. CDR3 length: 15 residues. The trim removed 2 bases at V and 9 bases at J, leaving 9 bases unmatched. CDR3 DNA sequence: TGTGCCAGCAGTTACGCGCGTGTTGCGGGGGGTGAGCAGTTCTTC. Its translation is CASSYARVAGGEQFF.

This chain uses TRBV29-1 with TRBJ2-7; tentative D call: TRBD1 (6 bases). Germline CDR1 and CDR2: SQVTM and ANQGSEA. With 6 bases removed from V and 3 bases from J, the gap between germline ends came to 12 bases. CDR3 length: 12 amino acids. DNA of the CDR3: TGCAGCGTGACAGGACAAAGCTACGAGCAGTACTTC. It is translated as CSVTGQSYEQYF.

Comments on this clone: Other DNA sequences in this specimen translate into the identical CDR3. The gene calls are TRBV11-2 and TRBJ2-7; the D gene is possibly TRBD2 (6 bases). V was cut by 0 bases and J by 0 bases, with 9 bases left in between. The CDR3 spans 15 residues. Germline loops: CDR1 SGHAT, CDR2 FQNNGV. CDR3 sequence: CASSLDPGGSYEQYF. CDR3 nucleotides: TGTGCCAGCAGCTTAGATCCCGGGGGCTCCTACGAGCAGTACTTC.

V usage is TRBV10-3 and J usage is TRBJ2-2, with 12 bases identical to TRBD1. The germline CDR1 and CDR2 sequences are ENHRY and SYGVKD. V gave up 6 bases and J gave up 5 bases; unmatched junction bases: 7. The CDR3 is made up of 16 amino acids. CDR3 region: CAISPGQGAKTGELFF. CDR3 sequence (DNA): TGTGCCATCAGCCCGGGACAGGGGGCCAAGACCGGGGAGCTGTTTTTT.

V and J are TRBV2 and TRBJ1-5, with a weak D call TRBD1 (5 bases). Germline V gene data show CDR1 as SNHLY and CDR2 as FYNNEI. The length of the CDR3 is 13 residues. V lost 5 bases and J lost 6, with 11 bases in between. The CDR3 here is CASSYRFGQPQHF. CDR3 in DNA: TGTGCCAGCAGTTACAGGTTCGGTCAGCCCCAGCATTTT.

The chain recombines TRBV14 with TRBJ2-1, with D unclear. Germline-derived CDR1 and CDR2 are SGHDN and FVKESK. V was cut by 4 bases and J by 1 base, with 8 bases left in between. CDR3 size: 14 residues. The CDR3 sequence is CASSPRISYNEQFF. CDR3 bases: TGTGCCAGCAGCCCTAGGATTTCCTACAATGAGCAGTTCTTC.

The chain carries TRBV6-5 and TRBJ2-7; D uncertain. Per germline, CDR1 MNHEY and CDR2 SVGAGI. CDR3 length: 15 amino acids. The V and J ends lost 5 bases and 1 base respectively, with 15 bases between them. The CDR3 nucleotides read TGTGCCAGCAGTACCGTTTTGAGCCATTCCTACGAGCAGTACTTC. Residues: CASSTVLSHSYEQYF.

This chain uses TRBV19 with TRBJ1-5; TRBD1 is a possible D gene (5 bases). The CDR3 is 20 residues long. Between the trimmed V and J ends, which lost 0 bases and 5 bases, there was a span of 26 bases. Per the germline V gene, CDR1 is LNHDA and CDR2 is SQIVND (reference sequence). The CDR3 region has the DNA TGTGCCAGTAGTATAGAGTGTAGGGAGGGCTTTAATCAGGGCGATCAGCCCCAGCATTTT. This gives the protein CASSIECREGFNQGDQPQHF.

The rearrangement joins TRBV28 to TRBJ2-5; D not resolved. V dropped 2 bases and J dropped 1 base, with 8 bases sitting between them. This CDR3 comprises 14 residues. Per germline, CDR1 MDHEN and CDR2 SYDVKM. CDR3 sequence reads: CASSLVRFQETQYF. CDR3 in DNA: TGTGCCAGCAGTTTAGTTCGGTTCCAAGAGACCCAGTACTTC.

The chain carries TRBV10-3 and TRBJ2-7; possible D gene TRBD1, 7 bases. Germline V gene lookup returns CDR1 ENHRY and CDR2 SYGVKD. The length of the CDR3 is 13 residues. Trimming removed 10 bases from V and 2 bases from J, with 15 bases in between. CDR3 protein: CATRGALTYEQYF. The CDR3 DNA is TGTGCCACCAGGGGGGCCTTAACCTACGAGCAGTACTTC.

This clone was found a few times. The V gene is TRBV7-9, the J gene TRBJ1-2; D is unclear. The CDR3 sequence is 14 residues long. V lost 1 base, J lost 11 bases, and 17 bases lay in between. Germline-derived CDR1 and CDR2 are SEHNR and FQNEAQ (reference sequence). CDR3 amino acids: CASSLGGYARRYTF. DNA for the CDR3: TGTGCCAGCAGCTTAGGAGGGTACGCCAGGAGATACACCTTC.

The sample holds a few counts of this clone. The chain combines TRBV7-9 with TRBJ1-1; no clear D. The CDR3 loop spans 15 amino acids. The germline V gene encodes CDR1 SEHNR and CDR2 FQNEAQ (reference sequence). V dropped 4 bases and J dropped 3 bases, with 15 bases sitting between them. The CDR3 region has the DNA TGTGCCAGCAGCTCTGGCCCAACCGAAGACACTGAAGCTTTCTTT. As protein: CASSSGPTEDTEAFF. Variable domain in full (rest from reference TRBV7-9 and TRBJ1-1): DTGVSQNPRHKITKRGQNVTFRCDPISEHNRLYWYRQTLGQGPEFLTYFQNEAQLEKSRLLSDRFSAERPKGSFSTLEIQRTEQGDSAMYLCASSSGPTEDTEAFFGQGTRLTVV.

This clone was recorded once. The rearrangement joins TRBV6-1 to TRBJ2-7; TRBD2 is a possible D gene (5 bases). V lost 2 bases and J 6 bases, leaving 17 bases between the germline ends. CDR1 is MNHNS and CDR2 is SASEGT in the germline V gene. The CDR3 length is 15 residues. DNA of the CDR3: TGTGCCAGCAGTGAACCGGGGAGAGCCCTGGGCGAGCAGTACTTC. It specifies CASSEPGRALGEQYF.

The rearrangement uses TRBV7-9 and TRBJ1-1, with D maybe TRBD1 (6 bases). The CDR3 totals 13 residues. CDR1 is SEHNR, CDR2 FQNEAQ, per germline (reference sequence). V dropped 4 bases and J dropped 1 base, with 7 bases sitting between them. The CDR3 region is CASSSGQNTEAFF. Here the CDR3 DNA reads TGTGCCAGCAGCTCGGGACAGAACACTGAAGCTTTCTTT.

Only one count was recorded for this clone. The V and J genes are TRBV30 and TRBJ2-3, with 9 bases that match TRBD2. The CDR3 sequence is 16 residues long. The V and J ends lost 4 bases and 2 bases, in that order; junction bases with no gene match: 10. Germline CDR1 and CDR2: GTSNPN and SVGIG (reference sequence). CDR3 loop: CAWTRGGAVTTDTQYF. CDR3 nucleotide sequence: TGTGCCTGGACCCGCGGGGGGGCCGTTACCACAGATACGCAGTATTTT.

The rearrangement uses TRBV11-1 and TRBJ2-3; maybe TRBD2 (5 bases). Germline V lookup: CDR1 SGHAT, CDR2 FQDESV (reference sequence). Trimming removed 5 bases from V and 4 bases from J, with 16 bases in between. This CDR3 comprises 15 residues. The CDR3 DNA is TGTGCCAGCAGCCCCTATAAGGGAGCGGCAGATACGCAGTATTTT. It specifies CASSPYKGAADTQYF.

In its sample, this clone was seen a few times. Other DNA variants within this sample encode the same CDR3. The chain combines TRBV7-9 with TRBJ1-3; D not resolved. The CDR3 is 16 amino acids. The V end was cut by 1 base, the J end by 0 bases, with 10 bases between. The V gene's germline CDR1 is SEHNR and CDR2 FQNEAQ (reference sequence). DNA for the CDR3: TGTGCCAGCAGCTTAGGACAACCCAACTCTGGAAACACCATATATTTT. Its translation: CASSLGQPNSGNTIYF.

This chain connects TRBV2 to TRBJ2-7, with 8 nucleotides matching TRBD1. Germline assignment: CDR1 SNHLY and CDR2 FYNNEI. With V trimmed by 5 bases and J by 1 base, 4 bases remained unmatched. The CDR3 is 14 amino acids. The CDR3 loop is CASSNGQGSYEQYF. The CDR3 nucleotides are TGTGCCAGCAGTAATGGACAGGGATCCTACGAGCAGTACTTC.

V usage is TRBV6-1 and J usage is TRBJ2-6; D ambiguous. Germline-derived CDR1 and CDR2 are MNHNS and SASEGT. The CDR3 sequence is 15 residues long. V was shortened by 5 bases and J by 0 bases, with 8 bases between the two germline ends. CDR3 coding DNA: TGTGCCAGCAGTCTCCAGGTCTCTGGGGCCAACGTCCTGACTTTC. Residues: CASSLQVSGANVLTF.

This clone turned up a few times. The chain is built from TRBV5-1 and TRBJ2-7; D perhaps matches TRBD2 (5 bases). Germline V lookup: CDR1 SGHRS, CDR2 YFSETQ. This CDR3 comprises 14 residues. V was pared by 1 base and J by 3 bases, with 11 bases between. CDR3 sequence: CASSLNLAFYEQYF. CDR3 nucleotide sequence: TGCGCCAGCAGCTTGAATCTAGCCTTCTACGAGCAGTACTTC.